The 28 T cell receptor beta chains below come from one sample, sequenced in a study of T-cell memory formation after mild COVID-19. TCRdb redid the calling of the 5' RACE reads with MiXCR, one entry per CDR3 protein. The table shows more than 150,000 distinct CDR3 sequences, with around 21% occurring only once. The specimen was PBMCs or a T cell subset sorted from them (not recorded which). Receptor source: an adult woman who had mild COVID-19 (a few samples of this study predate the infection). Cell type and time point are not known.

The V gene is TRBV7-9, the J gene TRBJ2-7; the D call may be TRBD1 or TRBD2 (5 bases each). The CDR3 runs 14 residues. Trimming stripped 5 bases from V and 2 bases from J, with 13 bases between. From germline, CDR1 is SEHNR and CDR2 FQNEAQ (reference sequence). This CDR3 is CASSLPGPAYEQYF. The CDR3 DNA reads as TGTGCCAGCAGCCTCCCGGGGCCAGCCTACGAGCAGTACTTC.

J is TRBJ2-3 and V is TRBV7-9, with a possible D match to TRBD1 (6 bases). Germline values: CDR1 SEHNR, CDR2 FQNEAQ (reference sequence). Trimming cost V 5 bases and J 1 base, with 16 bases left between them. CDR3 length equals 16 residues. The CDR3 region is CASSLLGQPGTDTQYF. CDR3 in DNA: TGTGCCAGCAGCCTCCTCGGACAGCCTGGCACAGATACGCAGTATTTT.

This clonotype was observed a handful of times. V is TRBV6-5 and J is TRBJ1-6; 7 nucleotides line up with TRBD1. The CDR3 extends over 18 amino acids. With 6 bases clipped from V and 6 bases from J, the junction kept 17 bases outside the gene matches. The germline CDR1 and CDR2 sequences are MNHEY and SVGAGI. CDR3 residues: CASRGGDRADLPNSPLHF. As DNA, the CDR3 is TGTGCCAGCAGAGGAGGCGACAGGGCCGATCTTCCTAATTCACCCCTCCACTTT.

The gene calls are TRBV11-3 and TRBJ2-7, with D uncertain. V gave up 8 bases and J gave up 4 bases, with 15 bases separating them. The V gene's germline CDR1 is SGHNT and CDR2 YENEEA. CDR3 size: 13 residues. Written as DNA, the CDR3 is TGTGCCAGCGGGCACCCATCACTATACGAGCAGTACTTC. This sequence encodes CASGHPSLYEQYF. The full variable domain, rest sourced from reference TRBV11-3 and TRBJ2-7, is EAGVVQSPRYKIIEKKQPVAFWCNPISGHNTLYWYLQNLGQGPELLIRYENEEAVDDSQLPKDRFSAERLKGVDSTLKIQPAELGDSAVYLCASGHPSLYEQYFGPGTRLTVT.

In its sample, this clonotype was seen a few times. The chain couples TRBV12-3 or TRBV12-4 to TRBJ2-3; D is perhaps TRBD2 (5 bases). This CDR3 contains 16 residues. V lost 5 bases, J lost 4 bases, and 19 bases lay in between. The CDR3 region has the DNA TGTGCCAGCAGTCCTCTGGAGGCCGAAGACGCAGATACGCAGTATTTT. Translation gives CASSPLEAEDADTQYF.

The chain combines TRBV4-1 with TRBJ2-7; no reliable D call. With 0 bases removed from V and 6 bases from J, the gap between germline ends came to 12 bases. The CDR3 contains 14 residues. CDR1 is MGHRA, CDR2 YSYEKL, per germline. The CDR3 sequence is CASSQEGYPGEQYF. The CDR3 nucleotides are TGCGCCAGCAGCCAAGAGGGCTATCCCGGCGAGCAGTACTTC.

The chain carries TRBV7-3 and TRBJ1-1; the D is unclear. Germline CDR1 reads SGHTA; CDR2 reads FQGTGA. Trimming shortened V by 2 bases and J by 1 base, and 14 bases separated the two germline ends. This CDR3 has 16 residues. The CDR3 DNA reads as TGTGCCAGCAGCTTAGAGTGTCGGTGGACGAACACTGAAGCTTTCTTT. This translates into CASSLECRWTNTEAFF.

V usage is TRBV20-1 and J usage is TRBJ2-7; 15 bases are a match to TRBD2. The CDR3 has 18 amino acids. The J segment lost 4 bases and the V segment lost 2 bases, leaving 12 bases of the junction unmatched. CDR1 DFQATT and CDR2 SNEGSKA come from the germline V gene (reference sequence). The CDR3 reads CSARPYGTSGGPGYEQYF. DNA for the CDR3: TGCAGTGCTAGACCATACGGGACTAGCGGGGGGCCTGGGTACGAGCAGTACTTC.

This clonotype showed up just a few times. This rearrangement joins TRBV29-1 to TRBJ1-1, with a weak D call TRBD1 (5 bases). This CDR3 has 11 amino acids. In germline, CDR1 is SQVTM, CDR2 ANQGSEA. Written as DNA, the CDR3 is TGCAGTGTAGGGGTAACCGCTGAAGCTTTCTTT. It codes for CSVGVTAEAFF. Full variable domain (outside the CDR3, taken from reference TRBV29-1 and TRBJ1-1): SAVISQKPSRDICQRGTSLTIQCQVDSQVTMMFWYRQQPGQSLTLIATANQGSEATYESGFVIDKFPISRPNLTFSTLTVSNMSPEDSSIYLCSVGVTAEAFFGQGTRLTVV.

J is TRBJ2-2 and V is TRBV4-3, with D perhaps given as TRBD1 or TRBD2 (5 bases each). The CDR3 totals 15 residues. Germline V gene lookup returns CDR1 LGHNA and CDR2 YSLEER. V was clipped by 1 base and J by 4 bases, with 10 bases between them. For the CDR3, the DNA is TGCGCCAGCAGCCAAGGGCAGAGGGGCACCGGGGAGCTGTTTTTT. Translation gives CASSQGQRGTGELFF.

This clonotype occurred a few times. The chain links TRBV29-1 to TRBJ2-2, with 8 bases aligning to TRBD2. Trimming at V came to 5 bases and at J to 7 bases, leaving 6 bases not matched to a gene. The CDR3 extends over 13 amino acids. Germline CDR1 reads SQVTM; CDR2 reads ANQGSEA. The chain's CDR3 is CSVLLAALGELFF. The DNA for the CDR3 is TGCAGCGTTTTACTAGCGGCACTCGGGGAGCTGTTTTTT.

The sample holds a few counts of this clonotype. The rearrangement links TRBV29-1 to TRBJ2-7; TRBD2 matches at 8 bases. This CDR3 region has 14 residues. Trimming took 6 bases from V and 6 from J; bases not matched to a gene: 13. Germline CDR1 and CDR2: SQVTM and ANQGSEA. The CDR3 protein is CSVQTGGAPGEQYF. CDR3 in DNA: TGCAGCGTCCAAACGGGGGGGGCTCCCGGCGAGCAGTACTTC.

This clonotype was recorded a few times. The CDR3 here is CASSLIGGLAKNIQYF. DNA for the CDR3: TGTGCCAGCAGCTTGATCGGGGGGTTAGCCAAAAACATTCAGTACTTC. V and J are TRBV7-9 and TRBJ2-4; 7 bases align to TRBD2. V lost 3 bases, J lost 0 bases, and 5 bases stayed unmatched. CDR3 length: 16 residues. The germline V gene has CDR1 SEHNR and CDR2 FQNEAQ (reference sequence).

V and J are TRBV21-1 and TRBJ2-2; whether TRBD1, the table's D call, matches the DNA was not checked. TRBV21-1 constitutes a pseudogene. This CDR3 is 15 amino acids long. CDR3 loop: CASSQGGAGTGELFF. DNA for the CDR3: TGTGCCAGCTCCCAGGGGGGGGCAGGAACCGGGGAGCTGTTTTTT.

In its sample, this clonotype was seen once. This CDR3 reads CASSHESANTEAFF. In DNA, the CDR3 is TGCGCCAGCAGCCACGAGAGCGCCAACACTGAAGCTTTCTTT. The chain has TRBV4-1 and TRBJ1-1; D uncertain. Per the germline V gene, CDR1 is MGHRA and CDR2 is YSYEKL. Trimming shortened V by 3 bases and J by 2 bases, and 10 bases separated the two germline ends. The CDR3 length is 14 residues.

This clonotype turned up a few times. The chain joins TRBV19 to TRBJ2-5, with 7 bases matching TRBD1. The germline CDR1 and CDR2 sequences are LNHDA and SQIVND (reference sequence). V lost 3 bases, J lost 4 bases, and 5 bases stayed unmatched. This CDR3 comprises 14 residues. The CDR3 DNA reads TGTGCCAGTAGTATGAGGGGGCTAGGAGAGACCCAGTACTTC. Translation gives CASSMRGLGETQYF. Full variable domain (rest looked up from reference TRBV19 and TRBJ2-5): DGGITQSPKYLFRKEGQNVTLSCEQNLNHDAMYWYRQDPGQGLRLIYYSQIVNDFQKGDIAEGYSVSREKKESFPLTVTSAQKNPTAFYLCASSMRGLGETQYFGPGTRLLVL.

The chain combines TRBV6-1 with TRBJ1-5, with D unclear. This CDR3 spans 13 amino acids. Trimming took 11 bases from V and 1 from J, leaving 12 bases between them. Germline CDR1 MNHNS, CDR2 SASEGT. The CDR3 coding sequence is TGTGCCGGACGACGTGACAGCAATCAGCCCCAGCATTTT. Translation gives CAGRRDSNQPQHF.

This clonotype was seen more than once but under ten times. The rearrangement links TRBV7-9 to TRBJ1-3; a weak D match, TRBD1 (6 bases). CDR3 length equals 16 residues. Germline V CDR1 and CDR2: SEHNR, FQNEAQ (reference sequence). The germline V and J ends were trimmed by 5 bases and 0 bases, with 14 bases remaining between them. The CDR3 here is CASSGNRAPSGNTIYF. In DNA form, the CDR3 reads TGTGCCAGCAGCGGGAACAGGGCCCCCTCTGGAAACACCATATATTTT.

This CDR3 is CASSFGTGRYTEAFF. The CDR3 region has the DNA TGTGCCAGCAGCTTCGGGACAGGTCGATACACTGAAGCTTTCTTT. V is TRBV7-9 and J is TRBJ1-1; 8 bases fit TRBD1. The CDR3 has 15 residues. The germline V gene encodes CDR1 SEHNR and CDR2 FQNEAQ (reference sequence). J gave up 3 bases and V 3 bases, and 6 bases lay outside the gene matches.

The CDR3 loop reads CASSQPGWGNTEAFF. The CDR3 DNA follows: TGCGCCAGCAGCCAACCTGGGTGGGGGAACACTGAAGCTTTCTTT. V gene TRBV4-1 combines with J gene TRBJ1-1, with D unresolved. Germline V gene sequence: CDR1 MGHRA, CDR2 YSYEKL. This CDR3 is 15 amino acids long. V lost 2 bases and J 1 base, leaving 11 bases between the germline ends.

This chain uses TRBV29-1 with TRBJ2-1; 12 nucleotides agree with TRBD2. With 3 bases clipped from V and 3 bases from J, the junction kept 24 bases outside the gene matches. The CDR3 contains 22 residues. Germline CDR1 and CDR2: SQVTM and ANQGSEA. CDR3 in amino acids: CSVDGGLAGGPTAGFNYNEQFF. CDR3 DNA: TGCAGCGTTGACGGCGGGCTAGCGGGAGGGCCAACCGCCGGGTTCAACTACAATGAGCAGTTCTTC.

The chain has TRBV13 and TRBJ2-7; 7 positions agree with TRBD2. With V trimmed by 0 bases and J by 7 bases, 12 bases remained unmatched. The CDR3 is made up of 16 amino acids. From germline, CDR1 is PRHDT and CDR2 FYEKMQ (reference sequence). This CDR3 is CASSLGAGTGGFEQYF. As DNA, the CDR3 is TGTGCCAGCAGCTTAGGCGCTGGGACCGGGGGGTTTGAGCAGTACTTC.

The chain joins TRBV6-5 to TRBJ2-2; TRBD2 aligns across 7 bases. The CDR3 is made up of 15 amino acids. The V segment lost 2 bases and the J segment 1 base; nucleotides outside the gene matches: 1. Looked up from germline, CDR1 is MNHEY and CDR2 is SVGAGI. In DNA, the CDR3 is TGTGCCAGCAGTTACGTAGCGGGGAACACCGGGGAGCTGTTTTTT. Encoded protein: CASSYVAGNTGELFF.

The chain recombines TRBV20-1 with TRBJ1-2, with D unresolved. CDR3 length equals 12 residues. Germline CDR1 DFQATT, CDR2 SNEGSKA (reference sequence). Trimming pared 1 base from V and 3 bases from J, leaving 6 bases between. CDR3 sequence: CSARVADYGYTF. The CDR3 nucleotides read TGCAGTGCTAGAGTCGCGGACTATGGCTACACCTTC.

The chain recombines TRBV28 with TRBJ2-3; tentative D call: TRBD2 (7 bases). V was shortened by 2 bases and J by 5 bases, with 14 bases between the two germline ends. The germline gives CDR1 MDHEN, CDR2 SYDVKM. The CDR3 length is 15 residues. The CDR3 DNA follows: TGTGCCAGCAGTTTAGGGGGGGCAGAGAGAGATACGCAGTATTTT. Translating it yields CASSLGGAERDTQYF.

This clonotype was found a few times. The chain employs TRBV5-6 and TRBJ2-1; the D is unclear. Germline V CDR1 and CDR2: SGHDT, YYEEEE. Trimming took off 1 base at V and 9 bases at J, with 8 bases between the two ends. This CDR3 is built from 12 residues. CDR3 residues: CASSLSPREQFF. CDR3 nucleotide sequence: TGTGCCAGCAGCTTGTCCCCTCGTGAGCAGTTCTTC.

This clonotype was seen a handful of times. This rearrangement joins TRBV3-1 to TRBJ2-7; a possible D gene is TRBD2 (6 bases). The ends were cut back, 2 bases at V and 2 bases at J, with 13 bases in the middle. Germline V gene data show CDR1 as LGHDT and CDR2 as YNNKEL (reference sequence). CDR3 length: 15 residues. CDR3 coding DNA: TGTGCCAGCAGCCAATACCCGGGACTGGCCTACGAGCAGTACTTC. Translation: CASSQYPGLAYEQYF.

V usage is TRBV7-2 and J usage is TRBJ1-2, with D perhaps matching TRBD1 (5 bases). Germline V gene lookup returns CDR1 SGHTA and CDR2 FQGNSA. V was cut by 3 bases and J by 4 bases, with 15 bases left in between. The CDR3 is made up of 15 amino acids. The CDR3 region is CASSFLGSDSYGYTF. As DNA, the CDR3 is TGTGCCAGCAGCTTTTTGGGTAGTGACAGCTATGGCTACACCTTC.